This TCR beta chain comes out of a study of cytomegalovirus exposure and HLA in healthy donors. About the research overall: HLA-typed donors were the source of around 80 million unique TCRs, which an early data release held.

The PCR ran on 60 Vbeta and 13 Jbeta primers. TCRdb's table, derived via immunoSEQ multiplex PCR, lists solely in-frame clones and lacks some. The data contain 130,000 or so clones, just under 75% of them seen just once; the ten biggest clones take up around 6.6%. This clone appeared a few times. The receptor's source is a man aged 35 to 55 in good health and CMV-seropositive. The sequenced sample was PBMCs.

The CDR3, as DNA: TGCAGCGCCTGGGGGGGGCTGAACACTGAAGCTTTCTTT. This translates into CSAWGGLNTEAFF. This chain links TRBV29-1 with TRBJ1-1; TRBD1 might be the D (6 bases). CDR1 is SQVTM and CDR2 is ANQGSEA in the germline V gene. V was cut by 7 bases and J by 0 bases, with 12 bases left in between. The CDR3 length is 13 residues.